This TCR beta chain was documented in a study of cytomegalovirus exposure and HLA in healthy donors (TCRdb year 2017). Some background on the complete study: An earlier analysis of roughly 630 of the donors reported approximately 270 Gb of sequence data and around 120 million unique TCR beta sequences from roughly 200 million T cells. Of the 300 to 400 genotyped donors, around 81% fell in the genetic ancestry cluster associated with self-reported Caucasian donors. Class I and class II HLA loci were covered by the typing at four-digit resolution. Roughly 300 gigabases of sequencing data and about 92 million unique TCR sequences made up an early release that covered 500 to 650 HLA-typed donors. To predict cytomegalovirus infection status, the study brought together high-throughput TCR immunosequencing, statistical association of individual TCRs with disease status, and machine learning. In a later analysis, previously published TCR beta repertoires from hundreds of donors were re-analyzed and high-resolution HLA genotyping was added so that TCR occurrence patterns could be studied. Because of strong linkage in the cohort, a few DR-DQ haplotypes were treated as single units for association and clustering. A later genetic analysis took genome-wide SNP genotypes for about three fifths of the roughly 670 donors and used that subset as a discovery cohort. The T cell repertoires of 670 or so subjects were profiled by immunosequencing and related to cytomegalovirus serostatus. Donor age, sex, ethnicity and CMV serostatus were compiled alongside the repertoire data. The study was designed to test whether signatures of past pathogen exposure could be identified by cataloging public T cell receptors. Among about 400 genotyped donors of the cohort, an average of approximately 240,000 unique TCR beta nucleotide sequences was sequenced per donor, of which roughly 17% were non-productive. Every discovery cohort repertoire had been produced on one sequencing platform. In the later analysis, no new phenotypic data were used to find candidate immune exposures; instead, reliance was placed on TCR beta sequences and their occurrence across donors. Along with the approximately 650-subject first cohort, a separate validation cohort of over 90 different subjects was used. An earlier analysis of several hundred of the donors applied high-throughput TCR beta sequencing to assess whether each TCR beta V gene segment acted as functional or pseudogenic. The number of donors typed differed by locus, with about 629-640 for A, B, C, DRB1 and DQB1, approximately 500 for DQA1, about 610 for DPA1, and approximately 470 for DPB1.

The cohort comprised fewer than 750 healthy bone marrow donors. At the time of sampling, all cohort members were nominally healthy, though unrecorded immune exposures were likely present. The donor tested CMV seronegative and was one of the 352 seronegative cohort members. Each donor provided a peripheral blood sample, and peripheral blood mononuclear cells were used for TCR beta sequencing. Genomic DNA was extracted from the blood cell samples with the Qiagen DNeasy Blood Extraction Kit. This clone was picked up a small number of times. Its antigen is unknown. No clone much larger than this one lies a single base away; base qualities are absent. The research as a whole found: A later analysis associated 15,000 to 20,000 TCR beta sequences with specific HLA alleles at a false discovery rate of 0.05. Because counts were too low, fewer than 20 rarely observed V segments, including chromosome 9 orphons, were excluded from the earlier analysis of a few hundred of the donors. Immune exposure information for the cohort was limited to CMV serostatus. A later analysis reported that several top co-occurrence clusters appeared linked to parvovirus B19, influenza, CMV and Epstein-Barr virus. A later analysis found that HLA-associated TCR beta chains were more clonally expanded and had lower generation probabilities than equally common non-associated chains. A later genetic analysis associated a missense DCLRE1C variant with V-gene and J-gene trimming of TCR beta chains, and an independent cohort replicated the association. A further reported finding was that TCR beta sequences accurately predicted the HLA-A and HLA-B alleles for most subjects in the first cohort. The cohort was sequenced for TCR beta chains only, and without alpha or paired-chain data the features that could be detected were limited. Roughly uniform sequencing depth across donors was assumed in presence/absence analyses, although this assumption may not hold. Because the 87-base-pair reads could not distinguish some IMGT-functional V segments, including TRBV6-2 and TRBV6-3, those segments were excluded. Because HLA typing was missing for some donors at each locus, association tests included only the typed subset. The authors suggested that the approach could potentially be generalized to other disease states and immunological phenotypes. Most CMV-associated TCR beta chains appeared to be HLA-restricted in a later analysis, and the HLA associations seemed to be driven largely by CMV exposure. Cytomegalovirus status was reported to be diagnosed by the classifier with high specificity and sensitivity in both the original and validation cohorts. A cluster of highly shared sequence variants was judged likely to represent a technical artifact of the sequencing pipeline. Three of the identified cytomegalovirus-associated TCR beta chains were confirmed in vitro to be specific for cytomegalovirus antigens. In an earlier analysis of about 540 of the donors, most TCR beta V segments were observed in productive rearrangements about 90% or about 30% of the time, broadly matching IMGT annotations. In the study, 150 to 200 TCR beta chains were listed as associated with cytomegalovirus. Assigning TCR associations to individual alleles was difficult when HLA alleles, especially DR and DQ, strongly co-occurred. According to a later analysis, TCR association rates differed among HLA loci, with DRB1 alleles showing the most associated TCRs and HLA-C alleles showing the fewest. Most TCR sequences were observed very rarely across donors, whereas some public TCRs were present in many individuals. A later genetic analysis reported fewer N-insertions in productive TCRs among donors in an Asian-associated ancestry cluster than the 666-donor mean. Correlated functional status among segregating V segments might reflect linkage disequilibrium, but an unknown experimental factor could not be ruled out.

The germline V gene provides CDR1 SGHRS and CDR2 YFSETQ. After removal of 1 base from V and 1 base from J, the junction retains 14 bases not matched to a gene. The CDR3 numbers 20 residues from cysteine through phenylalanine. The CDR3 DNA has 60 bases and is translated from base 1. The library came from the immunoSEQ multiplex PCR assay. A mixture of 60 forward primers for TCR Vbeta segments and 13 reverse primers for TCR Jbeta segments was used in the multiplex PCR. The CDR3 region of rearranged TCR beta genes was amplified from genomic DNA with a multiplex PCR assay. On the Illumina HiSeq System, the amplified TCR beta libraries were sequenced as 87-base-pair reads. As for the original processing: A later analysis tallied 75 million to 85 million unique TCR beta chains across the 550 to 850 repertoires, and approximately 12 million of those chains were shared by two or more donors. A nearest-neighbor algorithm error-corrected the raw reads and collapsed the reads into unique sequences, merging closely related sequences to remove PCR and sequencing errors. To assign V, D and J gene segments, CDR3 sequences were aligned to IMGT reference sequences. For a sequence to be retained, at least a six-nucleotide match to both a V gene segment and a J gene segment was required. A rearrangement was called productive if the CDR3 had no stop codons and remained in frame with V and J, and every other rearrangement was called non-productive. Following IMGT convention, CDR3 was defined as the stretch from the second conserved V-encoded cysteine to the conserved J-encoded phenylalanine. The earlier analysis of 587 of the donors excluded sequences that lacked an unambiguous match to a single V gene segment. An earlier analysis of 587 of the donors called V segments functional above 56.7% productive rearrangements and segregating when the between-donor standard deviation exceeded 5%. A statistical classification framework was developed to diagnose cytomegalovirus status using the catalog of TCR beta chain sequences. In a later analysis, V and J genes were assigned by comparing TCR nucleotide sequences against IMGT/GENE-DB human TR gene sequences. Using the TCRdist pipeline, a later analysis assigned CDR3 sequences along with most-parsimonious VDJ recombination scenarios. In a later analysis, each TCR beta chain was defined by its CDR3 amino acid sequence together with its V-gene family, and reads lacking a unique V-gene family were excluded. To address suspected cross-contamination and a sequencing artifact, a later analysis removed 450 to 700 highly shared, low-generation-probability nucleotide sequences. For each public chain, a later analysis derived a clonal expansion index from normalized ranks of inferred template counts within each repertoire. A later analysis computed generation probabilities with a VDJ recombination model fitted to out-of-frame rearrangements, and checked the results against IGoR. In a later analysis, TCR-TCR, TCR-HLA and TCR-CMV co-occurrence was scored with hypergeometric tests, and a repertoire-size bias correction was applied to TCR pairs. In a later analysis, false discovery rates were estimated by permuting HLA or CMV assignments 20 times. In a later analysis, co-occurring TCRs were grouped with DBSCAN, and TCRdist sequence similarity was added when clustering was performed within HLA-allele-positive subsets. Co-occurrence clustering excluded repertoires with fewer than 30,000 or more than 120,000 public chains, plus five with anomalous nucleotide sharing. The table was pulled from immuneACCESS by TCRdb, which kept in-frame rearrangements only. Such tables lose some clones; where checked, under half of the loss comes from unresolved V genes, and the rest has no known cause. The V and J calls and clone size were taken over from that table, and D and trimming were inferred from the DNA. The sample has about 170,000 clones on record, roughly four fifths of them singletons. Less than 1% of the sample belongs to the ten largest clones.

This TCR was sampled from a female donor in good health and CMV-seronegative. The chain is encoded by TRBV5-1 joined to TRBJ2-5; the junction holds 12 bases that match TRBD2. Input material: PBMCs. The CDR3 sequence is CASSLMTSGGYHLGQETQYF. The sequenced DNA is TGCGCCAGCAGCTTGATGACTAGCGGGGGTTATCACTTGGGCCAAGAGACCCAGTACTTC.